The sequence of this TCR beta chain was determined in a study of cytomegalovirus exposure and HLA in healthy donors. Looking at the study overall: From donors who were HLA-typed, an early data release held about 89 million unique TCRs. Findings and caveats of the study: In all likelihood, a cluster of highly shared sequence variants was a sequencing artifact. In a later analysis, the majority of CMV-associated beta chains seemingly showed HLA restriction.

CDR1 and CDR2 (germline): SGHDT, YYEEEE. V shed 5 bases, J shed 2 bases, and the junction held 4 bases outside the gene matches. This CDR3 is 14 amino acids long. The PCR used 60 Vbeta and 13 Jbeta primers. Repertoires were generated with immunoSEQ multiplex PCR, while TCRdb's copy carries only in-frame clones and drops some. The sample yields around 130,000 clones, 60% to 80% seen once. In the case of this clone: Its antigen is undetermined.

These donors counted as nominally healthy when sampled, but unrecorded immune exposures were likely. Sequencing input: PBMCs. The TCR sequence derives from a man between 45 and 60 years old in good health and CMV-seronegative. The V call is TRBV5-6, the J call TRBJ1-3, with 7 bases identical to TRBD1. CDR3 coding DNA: TGTGCCAGCAGAACAACAGGGGCTGGAAACACCATATATTTT. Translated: CASRTTGAGNTIYF.